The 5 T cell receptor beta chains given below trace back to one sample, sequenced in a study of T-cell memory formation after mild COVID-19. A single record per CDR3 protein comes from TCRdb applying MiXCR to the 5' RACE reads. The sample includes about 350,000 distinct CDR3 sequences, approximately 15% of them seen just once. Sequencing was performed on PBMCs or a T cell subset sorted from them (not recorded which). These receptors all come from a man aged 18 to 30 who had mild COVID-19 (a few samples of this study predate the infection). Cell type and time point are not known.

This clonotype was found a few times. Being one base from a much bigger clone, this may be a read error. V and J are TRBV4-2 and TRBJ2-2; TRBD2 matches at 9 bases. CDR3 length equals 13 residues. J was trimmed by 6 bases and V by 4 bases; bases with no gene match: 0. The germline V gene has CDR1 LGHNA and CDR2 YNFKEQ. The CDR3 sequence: CASSRTSAGELFF. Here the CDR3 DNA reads TGTGCCAGCAGCCGGACTAGCGCCGGGGAGCTGTTTTTT.

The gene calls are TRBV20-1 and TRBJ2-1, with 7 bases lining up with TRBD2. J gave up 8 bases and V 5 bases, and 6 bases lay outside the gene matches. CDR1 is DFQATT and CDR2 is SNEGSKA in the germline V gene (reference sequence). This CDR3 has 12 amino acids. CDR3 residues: CSAATSMHEQFF. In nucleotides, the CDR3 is TGCAGTGCTGCGACTAGCATGCATGAGCAGTTCTTC.

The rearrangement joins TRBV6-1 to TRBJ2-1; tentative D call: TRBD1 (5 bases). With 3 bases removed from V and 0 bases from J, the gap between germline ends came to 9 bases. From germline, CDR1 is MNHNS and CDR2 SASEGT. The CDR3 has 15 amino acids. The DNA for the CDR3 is TGTGCCAGCAGTGATGGGCAGGGCTCCTACAATGAGCAGTTCTTC. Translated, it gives CASSDGQGSYNEQFF.

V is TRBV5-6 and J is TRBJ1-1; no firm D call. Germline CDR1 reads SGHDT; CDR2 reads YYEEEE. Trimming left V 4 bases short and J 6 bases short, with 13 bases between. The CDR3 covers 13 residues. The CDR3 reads CASSSTGRAEAFF. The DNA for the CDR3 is TGTGCCAGCAGCAGTACGGGCCGCGCTGAAGCTTTCTTT.

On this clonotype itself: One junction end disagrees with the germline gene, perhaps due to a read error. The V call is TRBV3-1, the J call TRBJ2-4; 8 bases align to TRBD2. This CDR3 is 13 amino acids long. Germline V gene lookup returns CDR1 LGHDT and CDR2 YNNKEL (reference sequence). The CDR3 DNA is TGTGCCAGCAGCCAAGGTGTCGGGGGGGTTGTTGGATTC. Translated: CASSQGVGGVVGF.